The T cell receptor (beta chain) under discussion was sequenced for a study of OX40 agonist ivuxolimab in advanced cancers. For the study at large: At roughly 80% male, the cohort had a mean age of 60 years, ranging from about 20 to 80.

Some clones are missing from TCRdb's copy, which holds only in-frame ones; the method was immunoSEQ multiplex PCR. The sample carries 45,000 to 60,000 clones, about nine tenths recorded once. The CDR3 length is 14 residues. The trim removed 6 bases at V and 1 base at J, leaving 5 bases unmatched. The germline V gene has CDR1 MDHEN and CDR2 SYDVKM. In the case of this clone: Its target is unknown.

Peripheral blood came from all dose cohorts at three timepoints. Regarding the study as a whole: The study found that CD8+ T cells averaged more expanded clones than CD4+.

Source: CD4+ or CD8+ T cells sorted from blood, taken in a trial of the OX40 agonist ivuxolimab. This receptor was identified in an adult with an advanced solid tumor such as melanoma, head and neck, liver or kidney cancer. The V call is TRBV28, the J call TRBJ2-5, with 7 bases fitting TRBD1. CDR3 amino acids: CASSSRDSQETQYF. CDR3 coding DNA: TGTGCCAGCAGCAGCCGGGACAGCCAAGAGACCCAGTACTTC. The variable domain in full, completed from reference TRBV28 and TRBJ2-5, reads DVKVTQSSRYLVKRTGEKVFLECVQDMDHENMFWYRQDPGLGLRLIYFSYDVKMKEKGDIPEGYSVSREKKERFSLILESASTNQTSMYLCASSSRDSQETQYFGPGTRLLVL.